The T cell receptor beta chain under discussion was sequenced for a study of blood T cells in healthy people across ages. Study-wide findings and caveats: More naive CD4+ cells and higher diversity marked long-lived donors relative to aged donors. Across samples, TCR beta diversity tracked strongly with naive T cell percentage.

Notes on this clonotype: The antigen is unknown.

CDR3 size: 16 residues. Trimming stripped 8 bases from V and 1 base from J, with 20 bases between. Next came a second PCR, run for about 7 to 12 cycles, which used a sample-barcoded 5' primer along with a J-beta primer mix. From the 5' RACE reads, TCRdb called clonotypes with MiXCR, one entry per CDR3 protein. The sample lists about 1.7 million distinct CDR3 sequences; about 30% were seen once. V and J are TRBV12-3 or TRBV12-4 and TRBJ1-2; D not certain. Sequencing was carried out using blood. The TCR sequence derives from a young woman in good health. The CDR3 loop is CASPSHPNSDNYGYTF. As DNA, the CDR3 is TGTGCCAGCCCCTCTCACCCTAATTCCGATAACTATGGCTACACCTTC.